The 25 T cell receptor beta chains listed next were all sequenced from one sample in a study of response to subunit inactivated influenza vaccine. TCRdb re-called the RT-PCR reads with MiXCR, one entry per CDR3 protein. The sample has approximately 490,000 distinct CDR3 sequences; roughly 7.6% are singletons. The starting material was PBMCs from blood, obtained less than 30 months after vaccination. The receptors were gathered from a man aged 45 to 75 who received an inactivated influenza vaccine.

Comments on this clonotype: One end of the junction does not line up with germline, which may come from a read error. V usage is TRBV5-1 and J usage is TRBJ2-3, with D perhaps TRBD2 (5 bases). This CDR3 has 8 amino acids. In germline, CDR1 is SGHRS, CDR2 YFSETQ. This CDR3 is CASEDSTF. CDR3 DNA sequence: TGCGCCAGCGAGGACTCTACTTTT.

A few counts support this clonotype. This chain's CDR3 is CATSRDRPINYGYTF. The CDR3 bases are TGTGCCACCAGCAGGGACAGGCCTATAAACTATGGCTACACCTTC. This sequence joins TRBV15 and TRBJ1-2; TRBD1 aligns across 7 bases. Germline V gene sequence: CDR1 LNHNV, CDR2 YYDKDF (reference sequence). The CDR3 loop spans 15 amino acids. Unmatched junction bases numbered 6, after V lost 3 bases and J lost 2 bases.

This clonotype was picked up a small number of times. The J gene is TRBJ1-1, the V gene TRBV6-5; D gene ambiguous. The CDR3 runs 13 residues. V lost 7 bases to trimming and J lost 5 bases, with 14 bases between them. Germline values: CDR1 MNHEY, CDR2 SVGAGI. CDR3 nucleotide sequence: TGTGCCAGCACTTTGGGCACGGGAACTGAAGCTTTCTTT. The encoded protein is CASTLGTGTEAFF.

There are a few counts of this clonotype. The rearrangement links TRBV29-1 to TRBJ2-1, with 9 positions matching TRBD2. Per germline, CDR1 SQVTM and CDR2 ANQGSEA. The V segment lost 2 bases and the J segment 9 bases; nucleotides outside the gene matches: 11. The CDR3 length is 15 residues. The CDR3 coding sequence is TGCAGCGTTGAACTCTGGGCTAGCGGGGAAGGTGAGCAGTTCTTC. Translated, it gives CSVELWASGEGEQFF.

The rearrangement uses TRBV4-2 and TRBJ2-5, with 7 nucleotides matching TRBD2. CDR1 is LGHNA, CDR2 YNFKEQ, per germline. J gave up 4 bases and V 0 bases, and 8 bases lay outside the gene matches. This CDR3 has 16 amino acids. This CDR3 is CASSQDPGGGPETQYF. The CDR3 region has the DNA TGTGCCAGCAGCCAAGATCCCGGGGGAGGGCCAGAGACCCAGTACTTC.

This clonotype showed up many times. V and J are TRBV7-2 and TRBJ1-4; 9 nucleotides align to TRBD1. Germline V gives CDR1 SGHTA, CDR2 FQGNSA. The CDR3 runs to 14 residues. Trimming took 4 bases from V and 8 from J; bases not matched to a gene: 5. The CDR3: CASSSRTGDEKLFF. Written as DNA, the CDR3 is TGTGCCAGCAGCTCCAGGACAGGGGACGAAAAACTGTTTTTT.

The sample holds a few counts of this clonotype. The rearrangement uses TRBV10-3 and TRBJ1-3; D ambiguous. V shed 4 bases and J shed 0 bases, with 16 bases lying between them. Germline-derived CDR1 and CDR2 are ENHRY and SYGVKD. The CDR3 is 17 amino acids. The CDR3 DNA reads TGTGCCATCAGTGCGGTGGCAGGAGCTAGCTCTGGAAACACCATATATTTT. It specifies CAISAVAGASSGNTIYF.

The chain is built from TRBV7-3 and TRBJ2-5; D remains unclear. The germline V gene encodes CDR1 SGHTA and CDR2 FQGTGA. The ends were cut back, 1 base at V and 2 bases at J, with 5 bases in the middle. The CDR3 length is 13 residues. CDR3 region: CASSLNRQETQYF. The CDR3 bases are TGTGCCAGCAGCTTAAACCGACAAGAGACCCAGTACTTC.

This sequence joins TRBV14 and TRBJ2-3; the D is unclear. The germline V gene has CDR1 SGHDN and CDR2 FVKESK. This CDR3 contains 15 residues. Trimming left V 11 bases short and J 0 bases short, with 18 bases between. CDR3 protein: CARERTKNSTDTQYF. DNA for the CDR3: TGTGCCCGAGAGCGCACCAAAAACAGCACAGATACGCAGTATTTT.

The sample holds many counts of this clonotype. V and J are TRBV29-1 and TRBJ1-2, with no clear D. This CDR3 contains 11 residues. The germline gives CDR1 SQVTM, CDR2 ANQGSEA. The ends were cut back, 3 bases at V and 8 bases at J, with 10 bases in the middle. The CDR3 loop reads CSVDSLEGYTF. The CDR3, as DNA: TGCAGCGTTGATAGCTTGGAAGGCTACACCTTC.

There are a few counts of this clonotype. V is TRBV7-2 and J is TRBJ2-1; D remains ambiguous. The CDR3 loop spans 15 amino acids. Germline loops: CDR1 SGHTA, CDR2 FQGNSA. Trimming removed 3 bases at V and 3 bases at J, with 12 bases between. CDR3 in amino acids: CASSFLGDRYNEQFF. CDR3 nucleotides: TGTGCCAGCAGCTTTCTAGGTGATCGCTACAATGAGCAGTTCTTC.

This clonotype was found a few times. The chain is built from TRBV20-1 and TRBJ2-5; D is possibly TRBD1 (6 bases). Trimming pared 5 bases from V and 4 bases from J, leaving 20 bases between. Per the germline V gene, CDR1 is DFQATT and CDR2 is SNEGSKA (reference sequence). This CDR3 region has 15 residues. The CDR3 here is CSAGTFNKWGETQYF. The CDR3 DNA is TGCAGTGCTGGGACATTTAATAAATGGGGAGAGACCCAGTACTTC.

For the CDR3, the DNA is TGCAGTGCTAGAGATGTATTCGACACCTCTAACTATGGCTACACCTTC. Translating gives CSARDVFDTSNYGYTF. The chain recombines TRBV20-1 with TRBJ1-2; D is ambiguous. V was clipped by 0 bases and J by 0 bases, with 14 bases between them. CDR1 and CDR2 from the germline V gene are DFQATT and SNEGSKA (reference sequence). This CDR3 region has 16 residues.

CDR3 sequence: CASSHWGAGETQYF. As DNA, the CDR3 is TGTGCCAGCAGCCATTGGGGGGCAGGGGAGACCCAGTACTTC. The chain is built from TRBV3-1 and TRBJ2-5; TRBD1 or TRBD2 may be the D gene (6 bases each). Germline lookup yields CDR1 LGHDT and CDR2 YNNKEL (reference sequence). The length of the CDR3 is 14 residues. V was clipped by 3 bases and J by 5 bases, with 13 bases between them.

This rearrangement joins TRBV4-3 to TRBJ1-6; 9 nucleotides match TRBD1. Germline V gene sequence: CDR1 LGHNA, CDR2 YSLEER. The J segment lost 5 bases and the V segment lost 3 bases, leaving 5 bases of the junction unmatched. The CDR3 is 16 amino acids. The CDR3 region has the DNA TGCGCCAGCAGCCAGGGAACAGGGGGCCATAATTCACCCCTCCACTTT. It yields the protein CASSQGTGGHNSPLHF.

V gene TRBV7-6 combines with J gene TRBJ2-1, with a tentative D call TRBD2 (5 bases). V was clipped by 7 bases and J by 6 bases, with 16 bases between them. The CDR3 is 14 residues long. The germline CDR1 and CDR2 sequences are SGHVS and FNYEAQ. The CDR3 spells CASIDRRRGNEQFF. DNA of the CDR3: TGTGCCAGCATCGATAGACGACGGGGCAATGAGCAGTTCTTC. The variable domain in full, completed from reference TRBV7-6 and TRBJ2-1, reads GAGVSQSPRYKVTKRGQDVALRCDPISGHVSLYWYRQALGQGPEFLTYFNYEAQQDKSGLPNDRFSAERPEGSISTLTIQRTEQRDSAMYRCASIDRRRGNEQFFGPGTRLTVL.

This clonotype was observed a few times. J is TRBJ1-1 and V is TRBV5-1; perhaps TRBD1 as D (5 bases). The V end lost 2 bases, the J end lost 4 bases, and 12 bases lay between the germline ends. This CDR3 is 14 amino acids long. CDR1 and CDR2 (germline): SGHRS, YFSETQ. The CDR3 here is CASSFGAPSTEAFF. As DNA, the CDR3 is TGCGCCAGCAGCTTCGGGGCCCCCAGCACTGAAGCTTTCTTT.

This clonotype was counted a few times. The rearrangement uses TRBV11-2 and TRBJ1-6; weak D call: TRBD1 (5 bases). The V end lost 2 bases, the J end lost 3 bases, and 23 bases lay between the germline ends. Germline-derived CDR1 and CDR2 are SGHAT and FQNNGV. CDR3 length equals 20 residues. The DNA for the CDR3 is TGTGCCAGCAGCTTACGTGCGGCCAGGGACCCTGCCAGCTATAATTCACCCCTCCACTTT. It is translated as CASSLRAARDPASYNSPLHF.

The V and J genes are TRBV20-1 and TRBJ2-1, with 10 bases fitting TRBD2. Per germline, CDR1 DFQATT and CDR2 SNEGSKA (reference sequence). This CDR3 is built from 14 residues. Losses at the gene ends were 6 bases for V and 15 bases for J; bases not matched to a gene: 17. The CDR3 DNA sequence: TGCAGTGCAACCCAGACTAGCGGGCGCCGGTCGTGGTTCTTC. Protein sequence: CSATQTSGRRSWFF.

With respect to this clonotype: A single base separates this from a much larger clone, so it may be a read error. V is TRBV10-3 and J is TRBJ2-5, with D perhaps assigned TRBD1 or TRBD2 (5 bases each). This CDR3 is 13 amino acids long. V was clipped by 6 bases and J by 5 bases, with 13 bases between them. Germline V gene sequence: CDR1 ENHRY, CDR2 SYGVKD. The CDR3 region has the DNA TGTGCCATCAGGGACCAGGGACGGGAGACCCAGTACTTC. It yields the protein CAIRDQGRETQYF.

This clonotype was picked up a small number of times. The V call is TRBV3-1, the J call TRBJ2-1, with 10 positions matching TRBD2. The CDR3 runs 15 residues. Trimming took 3 bases from V and 7 from J; bases not matched to a gene: 6. The germline V gene encodes CDR1 LGHDT and CDR2 YNNKEL (reference sequence). CDR3: CASSQVAGGFNEQFF. The CDR3 nucleotides read TGTGCCAGCAGCCAGGTAGCGGGGGGATTTAATGAGCAGTTCTTC.

This clonotype was counted at least ten times. V is TRBV11-2 and J is TRBJ2-3; D perhaps matches TRBD2 (6 bases). The germline CDR1 and CDR2 sequences are SGHAT and FQNNGV. V was trimmed by 5 bases and J by 5 bases, leaving 14 bases between them. CDR3 length: 14 residues. CDR3 in DNA: TGTGCCAGCAGCCGGGACTTTTCGTTAGATACGCAGTATTTT. This translates into CASSRDFSLDTQYF.

This clonotype was picked up many times. The chain links TRBV7-2 to TRBJ2-7; maybe TRBD1 (6 bases). The CDR3 sequence is 15 residues long. Trimming cost V 0 bases and J 9 bases, with 18 bases left between them. The germline V gene encodes CDR1 SGHTA and CDR2 FQGNSA. The CDR3, as DNA: TGTGCCAGCAGCTTAGCATACGGGACACGCCGGCGGCAGTACTTC. Amino acid sequence: CASSLAYGTRRRQYF. The entire variable domain, with the rest obtained from reference TRBV7-2 and TRBJ2-7, is as follows: GAGVSQSPSNKVTEKGKDVELRCDPISGHTALYWYRQSLGQGLEFLIYFQGNSAPDKSGLPSDRFSAERTGGSVSTLTIQRTQQEDSAVYLCASSLAYGTRRRQYFGPGTRLTVT.

This clonotype has just a few counts. J is TRBJ2-7 and V is TRBV28; TRBD2 aligns across 8 bases. Per the germline V gene, CDR1 is MDHEN and CDR2 is SYDVKM. The CDR3 contains 13 residues. J was trimmed by 6 bases and V by 6 bases; bases with no gene match: 7. The CDR3 DNA reads as TGTGCCAGCAGCCCGTTTAGCGGGACCGAGCAGTACTTC. This translates into CASSPFSGTEQYF.

V is TRBV14 and J is TRBJ1-4, with 8 bases fitting TRBD1. Per the germline V gene, CDR1 is SGHDN and CDR2 is FVKESK. Trimming at V came to 1 base and at J to 8 bases, leaving 9 bases not matched to a gene. The CDR3 is 16 residues long. CDR3 sequence: CASSQGTTGGWEKLFF. In DNA form, the CDR3 reads TGTGCCAGCAGCCAAGGGACCACAGGGGGTTGGGAAAAACTGTTTTTT.